The source of this TCR beta chain is a study of cytotoxic CD8 clonotypes in ibrutinib-treated CLL. Study summary: Patients: around 11 relapsed/refractory, more than 14 treatment-naive, around 17 IGHV unmutated. Specimens for response were gathered following a median roughly twelve months of therapy, spanning 6 to 36.

Comment on this clone: Its target is not known.

The V end lost 2 bases, the J end lost 6 bases, and 6 bases lay between the germline ends. The CDR3 sequence is 12 residues long. Germline CDR1 MNHNY, CDR2 SVGAGI (reference sequence). Findings of the study overall: Clonality was elevated at ibrutinib response and had returned toward baseline at progression. Public clonotypes showed up rarely, and on treatment they shrank or held steady.

Some clones are missing from TCRdb's copy, which holds only in-frame ones; the method was immunoSEQ multiplex PCR. The sample has roughly 160,000 clones, about four fifths seen once. The chain has TRBV6-6 and TRBJ2-3; unclear D gene. The TCR comes from a human donor with chronic lymphocytic leukemia. Source: PBMCs, taken after 24 months of ibrutinib treatment. The CDR3 DNA is TGTGCCAGCAGTTACGTCGCCGATACGCAGTATTTT. It translates to CASSYVADTQYF.